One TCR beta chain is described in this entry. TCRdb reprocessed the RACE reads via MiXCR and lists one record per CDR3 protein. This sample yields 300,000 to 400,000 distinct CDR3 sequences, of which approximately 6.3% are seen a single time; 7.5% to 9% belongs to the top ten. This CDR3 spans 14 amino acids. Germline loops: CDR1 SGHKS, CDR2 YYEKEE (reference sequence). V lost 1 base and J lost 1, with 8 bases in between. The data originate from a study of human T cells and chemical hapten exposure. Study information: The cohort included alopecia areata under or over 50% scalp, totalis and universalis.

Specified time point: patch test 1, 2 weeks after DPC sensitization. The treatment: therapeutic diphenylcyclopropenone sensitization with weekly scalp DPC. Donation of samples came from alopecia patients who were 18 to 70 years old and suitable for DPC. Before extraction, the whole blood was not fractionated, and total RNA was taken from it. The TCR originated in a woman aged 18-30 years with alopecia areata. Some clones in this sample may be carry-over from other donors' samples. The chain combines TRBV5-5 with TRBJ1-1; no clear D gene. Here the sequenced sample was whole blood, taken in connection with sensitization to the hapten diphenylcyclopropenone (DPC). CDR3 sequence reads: CASSLPLANTEAFF. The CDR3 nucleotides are TGTGCCAGCAGCTTGCCCCTAGCGAACACTGAAGCTTTCTTT.